This TCR beta chain was identified in a study of CD8 T cells in ankylosing spondylitis. TCR beta libraries were made by quantitative 5'-RACE with molecular barcodes. TCRdb analysed the 5' RACE reads with MiXCR anew, one entry per CDR3 protein. This table holds roughly 69,000 distinct CDR3 sequences, under 5.5% found once. Comment on this clonotype: Its antigen is unidentified.

General study results and limits: Past studies reported some motif variants in reactive arthritis synovial fluid and blood.

CDR1 and CDR2 from the germline V gene are MDHEN and SYDVKM. This CDR3 is built from 14 residues. V was shortened by 6 bases and J by 3 bases, with 15 bases between the two germline ends. Sample: blood, either unsorted or a sorted T cell fraction (not recorded which). This rearrangement joins TRBV28 to TRBJ2-7, with D tentatively TRBD1 or TRBD2 (5 bases each). This TCR derives from a male donor with ankylosing spondylitis or in good health (not recorded which). The CDR3 here is CASRGEGRIYEQYF. The CDR3 coding sequence is TGTGCCAGCAGGGGAGAGGGACGAATCTACGAGCAGTACTTC.